Listed below are T cell receptor beta chains from one sample, sequenced in a study of T cell responses to AZD1222 COVID-19 vaccine. Method: immunoSEQ multiplex PCR; TCRdb's copy keeps in-frame clones and lacks some. Of approximately 180,000 clones listed, around nine tenths are singletons. Specimen: peripheral blood, collected on day 0 of AZD1222 vaccination. The receptors originated from an adult in good health. Both conserved end residues are part of each CDR3. A D gene is named only where the DNA matches it firmly. Clone size is shown for a subset of rows, as once, few, many or a class of expanded clone.

j_call: TRBJ1-5; v_call: TRBV27; clone_size: .; d_call: .; cdr3_aa: CASSFIGQPQHF; cdr3_nt: TGTGCCAGCAGTTTTATCGGGCAGCCCCAGCATTTT
j_call: TRBJ2-4; v_call: TRBV2; clone_size: .; d_call: TRBD1; cdr3_aa: CASQIEGAENIQYF; cdr3_nt: TGTGCCAGCCAAATTGAGGGGGCCGAAAACATTCAGTACTTC
j_call: TRBJ1-2; v_call: TRBV7-9; clone_size: once; d_call: .; cdr3_aa: CASSLAGGPSRGYTF; cdr3_nt: TGTGCCAGCAGCTTAGCTGGGGGGCCTTCAAGAGGCTACACCTTC
j_call: TRBJ2-5; v_call: TRBV30; clone_size: .; d_call: TRBD2; cdr3_aa: CAWRPAGGLETQYF; cdr3_nt: TGTGCCTGGAGACCAGCGGGAGGGCTTGAGACCCAGTACTTC
j_call: TRBJ1-5; v_call: TRBV18; clone_size: .; d_call: .; cdr3_aa: CASSQNRPGSYSNQPQHF; cdr3_nt: TGTGCCAGCTCACAAAACAGGCCAGGTTCATATAGCAATCAGCCCCAGCATTTT
j_call: TRBJ1-4; v_call: TRBV27; clone_size: .; d_call: .; cdr3_aa: CASRRAAVKEKLFF; cdr3_nt: TGTGCCAGCAGGAGGGCGGCTGTTAAGGAAAAACTGTTTTTT
j_call: TRBJ1-1; v_call: TRBV10-3; clone_size: .; d_call: .; cdr3_aa: CAISRRGRDTEAFF; cdr3_nt: TGTGCCATCAGCCGGCGGGGAAGGGACACTGAAGCTTTCTTT
j_call: TRBJ2-1; v_call: TRBV13; clone_size: .; d_call: .; cdr3_aa: CASSLVGSSWTLNEQFF; cdr3_nt: TGTGCCAGCAGCTTAGTTGGTTCTAGCTGGACCCTCAATGAGCAGTTCTTC
j_call: TRBJ1-1; v_call: TRBV14; clone_size: .; d_call: TRBD1; cdr3_aa: CASSQLAGGLAEAFF; cdr3_nt: TGTGCCAGCAGCCAATTAGCAGGGGGTTTGGCTGAAGCTTTCTTT
j_call: TRBJ2-2; v_call: TRBV11-2; clone_size: few; d_call: .; cdr3_aa: CASSLNSGELFF; cdr3_nt: TGTGCCAGCAGCCTTAATTCCGGGGAGCTGTTTTTT
j_call: TRBJ2-7; v_call: TRBV11-2; clone_size: medium-sized; d_call: .; cdr3_aa: CASSVALSYEQYF; cdr3_nt: TGTGCCAGCAGCGTAGCCCTCTCCTACGAGCAGTACTTC
j_call: TRBJ2-3; v_call: TRBV10-1; clone_size: .; d_call: TRBD2; cdr3_aa: CASSDSSGRRTDTQYF; cdr3_nt: TGCGCCAGCAGTGATTCTAGCGGGAGGAGGACAGATACGCAGTATTTT
j_call: TRBJ1-1; v_call: TRBV2; clone_size: once; d_call: .; cdr3_aa: CASSVDSSQGGTEAFF; cdr3_nt: TGTGCCAGCAGTGTAGATTCGTCCCAGGGTGGCACTGAAGCTTTCTTT
j_call: TRBJ1-3; v_call: TRBV18; clone_size: once; d_call: .; cdr3_aa: CASSPAGQGHSGNTIYF; cdr3_nt: TGTGCCAGCTCACCAGCGGGGCAGGGACACTCTGGAAACACCATATATTTT
j_call: TRBJ1-2; v_call: TRBV25-1; clone_size: few; d_call: .; cdr3_aa: CASSDPYTGGHYGYTF; cdr3_nt: TGTGCCAGCAGCGACCCATACACCGGGGGTCACTATGGCTACACCTTC
j_call: TRBJ2-7; v_call: TRBV7-9; clone_size: .; d_call: TRBD2; cdr3_aa: CASSSFVGGSTEQYF; cdr3_nt: TGTGCCAGCAGCTCCTTTGTGGGCGGGAGTACGGAGCAGTACTTC
j_call: TRBJ2-1; v_call: TRBV6-5; clone_size: once; d_call: .; cdr3_aa: CASSYSEGHEQFF; cdr3_nt: TGTGCCAGCAGTTACTCGGAGGGGCATGAGCAGTTCTTC
j_call: TRBJ2-1; v_call: TRBV30; clone_size: .; d_call: .; cdr3_aa: CAWSVLESEQFF; cdr3_nt: TGTGCCTGGAGTGTACTAGAAAGTGAGCAGTTCTTC
j_call: TRBJ2-1; v_call: TRBV6-5; clone_size: .; d_call: .; cdr3_aa: CASSYSGPPNNEQFF; cdr3_nt: TGTGCCAGCAGTTACTCAGGACCGCCTAACAATGAGCAGTTCTTC
j_call: TRBJ1-4; v_call: TRBV2; clone_size: .; d_call: .; cdr3_aa: CASSTGATEKLFF; cdr3_nt: TGTGCCAGCAGTACTGGAGCCACCGAAAAACTGTTTTTT
j_call: TRBJ2-7; v_call: TRBV5-1; clone_size: .; d_call: TRBD1; cdr3_aa: CASSLDRGEQYF; cdr3_nt: TGCGCCAGCAGCTTGGACAGGGGCGAGCAGTACTTC
j_call: TRBJ2-1; v_call: TRBV30; clone_size: .; d_call: TRBD1; cdr3_aa: CAWDGTGDFYEQFF; cdr3_nt: TGTGCCTGGGACGGGACAGGGGACTTCTATGAGCAGTTCTTC
j_call: TRBJ2-3; v_call: TRBV2; clone_size: .; d_call: TRBD2; cdr3_aa: CASSDTSATDTQYF; cdr3_nt: TGTGCCAGCAGTGATACTAGCGCCACAGATACGCAGTATTTT
j_call: TRBJ2-2; v_call: TRBV11-2; clone_size: .; d_call: .; cdr3_aa: CATAGPTGELFF; cdr3_nt: TGTGCCACCGCCGGGCCAACCGGGGAGCTGTTTTTT
j_call: TRBJ1-1; v_call: TRBV4-2; clone_size: once; d_call: .; cdr3_aa: CASSQDLSREGAFF; cdr3_nt: TGTGCCAGCAGCCAAGATCTAAGTCGGGAGGGAGCTTTCTTT
j_call: TRBJ1-1; v_call: TRBV19; clone_size: .; d_call: .; cdr3_aa: CASSELLGAETEAFF; cdr3_nt: TGTGCCAGTAGTGAACTTCTGGGGGCGGAAACTGAAGCTTTCTTT